This entry lists 26 T cell receptor beta chains sequenced from one sample in a study of beta chain features in type 1 diabetes. The study reverse transcribed the entire isolated RNA, so it sequenced expressed TCRB transcripts. Profiled with immunoSEQ multiplex PCR; TCRdb holds only in-frame clones, not every one. The sample yields around 170,000 clones, about 9.8% seen once. Input material: central memory CD4+ T cells from blood. The receptors originated from a woman aged 18-29 years in good health.

The chain recombines TRBV4-2 with TRBJ1-2; unclear D gene. Germline V gives CDR1 LGHNA, CDR2 YNFKEQ. This CDR3 spans 15 amino acids. The ends were cut back, 1 base at V and 7 bases at J, with 16 bases in the middle. DNA for the CDR3: TGTGCCAGCAGCCAAGTCGTGGGCACAAATACTGGCTACACCTTC. It specifies CASSQVVGTNTGYTF.

This clone was picked up many times. This chain connects TRBV21-1 to TRBJ2-6; the table's D call of TRBD1 was not tested on the DNA. TRBV21-1 is recorded as a pseudogene. The CDR3 totals 18 residues. The CDR3 spells CASSKQPGPPSGANVLTF. The DNA for the CDR3 is TGTGCCAGCAGCAAACAGCCAGGGCCGCCCTCTGGGGCCAACGTCCTGACTTTC.

This clone was recorded a few times. This chain connects TRBV11-2 to TRBJ2-7; possibly TRBD2 for D (5 bases). Germline assignment: CDR1 SGHAT and CDR2 FQNNGV. CDR3 length equals 12 residues. Deletions cut 3 bases from V and 6 bases from J, with 9 bases between. CDR3 protein: CASSFAGFEQYF. CDR3 in DNA: TGTGCCAGCAGCTTTGCGGGTTTCGAGCAGTACTTC.

This chain uses TRBV11-2 with TRBJ2-7; TRBD2 agrees at 7 bases. J gave up 6 bases and V 3 bases, and 8 bases lay outside the gene matches. The CDR3 is 14 amino acids. Germline values: CDR1 SGHAT, CDR2 FQNNGV. The CDR3 region is CASSFGGRAVEQYF. CDR3 nucleotides: TGTGCCAGCAGCTTTGGAGGGAGGGCCGTCGAGCAGTACTTC.

In its sample, this clone was seen a few times. The chain joins TRBV5-1 to TRBJ1-2, with D possibly being TRBD1 (6 bases). The CDR3 is made up of 15 amino acids. The germline gives CDR1 SGHRS, CDR2 YFSETQ. V was cut by 0 bases and J by 8 bases, with 17 bases left in between. This CDR3 reads CASSLEGAQGRGYTF. CDR3 bases: TGCGCCAGCAGCTTGGAGGGCGCACAGGGCAGGGGCTACACCTTC.

This chain joins TRBV30 and TRBJ2-3, with D possibly being TRBD2 (6 bases). V was pared by 3 bases and J by 0 bases, with 19 bases between. Germline assignment: CDR1 GTSNPN and CDR2 SVGIG (reference sequence). The CDR3 extends over 17 amino acids. For the CDR3, the DNA is TGTGCCTGGAGACAACCGGGACTGGGTCGAAGCACAGATACGCAGTATTTT. Translating gives CAWRQPGLGRSTDTQYF.

This clone was counted a few times. The chain combines TRBV5-4 with TRBJ2-1; the match to TRBD2 covers 10 bases. Germline loops: CDR1 SGHNT, CDR2 YYREEE (reference sequence). The ends lost 6 bases at V and 10 bases at J; junction bases unmatched: 16. This CDR3 spans 16 amino acids. The CDR3 sequence is CASTLRSGRAPGEQFF. DNA of the CDR3: TGTGCCAGCACTCTAAGAAGCGGGAGGGCCCCAGGGGAGCAGTTCTTC.

The table lists this clone with a few counts. The chain couples TRBV27 to TRBJ2-5; D is perhaps TRBD2 (6 bases). This CDR3 comprises 15 residues. Germline V gene lookup returns CDR1 MNHEY and CDR2 SMNVEV (reference sequence). V lost 5 bases, J lost 5 bases, and 18 bases lay in between. CDR3 DNA sequence: TGTGCCAGCAGTGTCTCTCGGGGGACCTGGGAGACCCAGTACTTC. Amino acids: CASSVSRGTWETQYF.

The chain recombines TRBV11-2 with TRBJ2-5; D is unresolved. Germline-derived CDR1 and CDR2 are SGHAT and FQNNGV. Trimming shortened V by 3 bases and J by 5 bases, and 13 bases separated the two germline ends. The CDR3 is 14 residues long. This CDR3 reads CASSLRSERETQYF. For the CDR3, the DNA is TGTGCCAGCAGCTTGCGGTCCGAGAGGGAGACCCAGTACTTC.

As to this clone: The same CDR3 also results from other DNA sequences found in this sample. The V gene is TRBV11-2, the J gene TRBJ1-1; D may be TRBD1 (6 bases). Germline loops: CDR1 SGHAT, CDR2 FQNNGV. Trimming took off 6 bases at V and 1 base at J, with 9 bases between the two ends. This CDR3 has 13 residues. The DNA for the CDR3 is TGTGCCAGCAGTTTGGACAGGAACACTGAAGCTTTCTTT. Its translation is CASSLDRNTEAFF.

This clone was found a few times. This chain connects TRBV2 to TRBJ2-7; 10 bases agree with TRBD2. The CDR3 totals 15 residues. Unmatched junction bases numbered 7, after V lost 6 bases and J lost 2 bases. Germline V lookup: CDR1 SNHLY, CDR2 FYNNEI. CDR3 residues: CASRPLAGDTYEQYF. CDR3 nucleotides: TGTGCCAGCAGACCCCTAGCGGGAGACACCTACGAGCAGTACTTC.

V usage is TRBV5-1 and J usage is TRBJ2-5, with a tentative D call TRBD2 (5 bases). The V gene's germline CDR1 is SGHRS and CDR2 YFSETQ. The CDR3 has 14 residues. Trimming removed 3 bases at V and 5 bases at J, with 14 bases between. The CDR3 DNA reads TGCGCCAGCAGCTCAGACTATCAAGGGGAGACCCAGTACTTC. This sequence encodes CASSSDYQGETQYF.

The J gene is TRBJ1-1, the V gene TRBV7-9; D not certain. CDR3 length equals 14 residues. Trimming took off 4 bases at V and 4 bases at J, with 13 bases between the two ends. The germline V gene has CDR1 SEHNR and CDR2 FQNEAQ (reference sequence). The CDR3 nucleotides read TGTGCCAGCAGCTCCCATGGCCGGGGCACTGAAGCTTTCTTT. Protein product: CASSSHGRGTEAFF.

V and J are TRBV27 and TRBJ2-1; 8 bases fit TRBD2. CDR1 is MNHEY, CDR2 SMNVEV, per germline (reference sequence). The trim removed 5 bases at V and 5 bases at J, leaving 14 bases unmatched. CDR3 size: 17 residues. This CDR3 is CASSPSRSSGANNEQFF. The CDR3 nucleotides are TGTGCCAGCAGTCCATCTAGAAGTAGCGGGGCGAACAATGAGCAGTTCTTC.

The chain couples TRBV5-1 to TRBJ2-3; 7 bases fit TRBD1. V shed 7 bases and J 2 bases; nucleotides not matched to a gene: 4. This CDR3 spans 13 amino acids. Germline CDR1 is SGHRS and CDR2 is YFSETQ. The DNA of the CDR3 is TGCGCCAGCCGGACAGGACACACAGATACGCAGTATTTT. Translating it yields CASRTGHTDTQYF.

The rearrangement joins TRBV7-2 to TRBJ1-6, with 9 bases that match TRBD1. Germline CDR1 is SGHTA and CDR2 is FQGNSA. After removal of 5 bases from V and 8 bases from J, the junction contained 7 bases not matched to a gene. The CDR3 sequence is 15 residues long. The CDR3: CASSPHRGRDSPLHF. CDR3 DNA: TGTGCCAGCAGCCCACACAGGGGGCGGGATTCACCCCTCCACTTT. The full variable domain, with the rest looked up from reference TRBV7-2 and TRBJ1-6, is GAGVSQSPSNKVTEKGKDVELRCDPISGHTALYWYRQSLGQGLEFLIYFQGNSAPDKSGLPSDRFSAERTGGSVSTLTIQRTQQEDSAVYLCASSPHRGRDSPLHFGNGTRLTVT.

The table lists this clone with a few counts. J is TRBJ2-1 and V is TRBV18, with TRBD1 as a possible D gene (6 bases). The CDR3 loop spans 16 amino acids. Germline V lookup: CDR1 KGHSH, CDR2 LQKENI. The germline V and J ends were trimmed by 3 bases and 3 bases, with 15 bases remaining between them. The CDR3 nucleotides read TGTGCCAGCTCACCCCGAGGACAGACCCTCTACAATGAGCAGTTCTTC. Translation: CASSPRGQTLYNEQFF.

The V call is TRBV7-9, the J call TRBJ1-1; 10 nucleotides agree with TRBD1. Trimming cost V 5 bases and J 3 bases; bases outside gene matches: 3. Germline V gene data show CDR1 as SEHNR and CDR2 as FQNEAQ (reference sequence). CDR3 size: 14 residues. For the CDR3, the DNA is TGTGCCAGCAGCGGACAGGGGGGGGACACTGAAGCTTTCTTT. As protein: CASSGQGGDTEAFF. The variable domain in full, completed from reference TRBV7-9 and TRBJ1-1, reads DTGVSQNPRHKITKRGQNVTFRCDPISEHNRLYWYRQTLGQGPEFLTYFQNEAQLEKSRLLSDRFSAERPKGSFSTLEIQRTEQGDSAMYLCASSGQGGDTEAFFGQGTRLTVV.

Regarding this clone: The junction departs from the called germline gene at one end, perhaps through a read error. For the CDR3, the DNA is TGCGCCAGCAGCTTGGCCCTGGGGGCGAACCCTGAAGCTTTCTTT. It encodes CASSLALGANPEAFF. V usage is TRBV5-1 and J usage is TRBJ1-1, with a tentative D call TRBD1 (6 bases). From germline, CDR1 is SGHRS and CDR2 YFSETQ. The CDR3 spans 15 residues. The variable domain in full, completed from reference TRBV5-1 and TRBJ1-1, reads KAGVTQTPRYLIKTRGQQVTLSCSPISGHRSVSWYQQTPGQGLQFLFEYFSETQRNKGNFPGRFSGRQFSNSRSEMNVSTLELGDSALYLCASSLALGANPEAFFGQGTRLTVV.

This clone was counted only a few times. The chain combines TRBV5-4 with TRBJ2-7; maybe TRBD1 (5 bases). The CDR3 loop spans 15 amino acids. The germline CDR1 and CDR2 sequences are SGHNT and YYREEE (reference sequence). V dropped 2 bases and J dropped 3 bases, with 15 bases sitting between them. CDR3 sequence reads: CASSLIGRADYEQYF. The CDR3 nucleotides read TGTGCCAGCAGCTTAATTGGCAGGGCCGACTACGAGCAGTACTTC.

This chain links TRBV7-2 with TRBJ2-7; D possibly corresponds to TRBD1 (7 bases). V was shortened by 5 bases and J by 11 bases, with 19 bases between the two germline ends. This CDR3 contains 13 residues. Germline CDR1 and CDR2: SGHTA and FQGNSA. Here the CDR3 DNA reads TGTGCCAGCAGCCGAGCTCAGGGGGGAATGGAGTACTTC. The encoded protein is CASSRAQGGMEYF.

The chain joins TRBV15 to TRBJ1-5, with TRBD1 matching 7 bases. CDR3 length: 16 residues. Germline CDR1 reads LNHNV; CDR2 reads YYDKDF (reference sequence). The trim removed 3 bases at V and 0 bases at J, leaving 5 bases unmatched. The CDR3 region has the DNA TGTGCCACCAGCAGGGAGGGACAGTATAGCAATCAGCCCCAGCATTTT. The encoded protein is CATSREGQYSNQPQHF.

The chain couples TRBV20-1 to TRBJ1-1, with D tentatively TRBD1 (5 bases). This CDR3 comprises 11 residues. CDR1 is DFQATT and CDR2 is SNEGSKA in the germline V gene (reference sequence). Trimming shortened V by 6 bases and J by 7 bases, and 12 bases separated the two germline ends. The CDR3 region has the DNA TGCAGTGCGTACCAGGGAAATGAAGCTTTCTTT. It translates to CSAYQGNEAFF.

This clone came up a few times. The chain employs TRBV4-1 and TRBJ2-5, with no clear D. V lost 0 bases to trimming and J lost 7 bases, with 9 bases between them. The CDR3 loop spans 13 amino acids. Germline lookup yields CDR1 MGHRA and CDR2 YSYEKL. The CDR3 loop is CASSQERGVTQYF. The DNA of the CDR3 is TGCGCCAGCAGCCAAGAAAGAGGAGTGACCCAGTACTTC.

This clone was seen only a few times. The rearrangement joins TRBV28 to TRBJ1-2; no firm D call. The CDR3 contains 13 residues. V shed 7 bases and J shed 4 bases, with 13 bases lying between them. Germline V gives CDR1 MDHEN, CDR2 SYDVKM. The CDR3 sequence is CASTFSLGYGYTF. CDR3 sequence (DNA): TGTGCCAGCACTTTTTCCCTAGGCTATGGCTACACCTTC.

This clone was seen a handful of times. DNA of the CDR3: TGCGCCAGCAGCCAAGAACTGTCGAACACTGAAGCTTTCTTT. It specifies CASSQELSNTEAFF. The chain uses TRBV4-3 and TRBJ1-1; D call uncertain. Germline V lookup: CDR1 LGHNA, CDR2 YSLEER. V lost 0 bases and J 1 base, leaving 6 bases between the germline ends. CDR3 length: 14 residues.